This T cell receptor (beta chain) was identified during a study of T cell responses to AZD1222 COVID-19 vaccine. Turning to the study itself: Second doses at about 4 or about 12 weeks were pooled. Study results and limitations: Rises in breadth and depth of Spike-specific TCRs came after two AZD1222 doses.

TCRdb keeps only in-frame clones here, not all; method: immunoSEQ multiplex PCR. The sample consists of about 180,000 clones, roughly nine tenths of them appearing once. With regard to this clone: What it binds is unknown.

CDR1 and CDR2 (germline): SGHRS, YFSETQ. Trimming took off 0 bases at V and 6 bases at J, with 15 bases between the two ends. The CDR3 length is 15 residues. The material was peripheral blood, obtained on day 0 of AZD1222 vaccination. The TCR was taken from an adult in good health. This rearrangement joins TRBV5-1 to TRBJ1-1; weak D call: TRBD1 (5 bases). The CDR3 coding sequence is TGCGCCAGCAGCTTGGAGGGCAGGGCCTACTCTGAAGCTTTCTTT. This codes for CASSLEGRAYSEAFF.